This TCR beta chain was captured by sequencing in a study of blood T cells in healthy people across ages. The study, taken as a whole, reports: In long-lived donors, naive CD4+ cell counts and diversity exceeded those of aged donors.

The CDR3 has 13 residues. V lost 4 bases and J lost 4, with 12 bases in between. The V gene's germline CDR1 is SGHRS and CDR2 YFSETQ. This clonotype showed up many times. The antigen remains undetermined. Researchers report isolating at least 7 million PBMCs per sample. A second PCR of 7 to 11 cycles used a sample-barcoded 5' primer and a J-beta primer mix. TCRdb called the 5' RACE reads again in MiXCR, with one record for every CDR3 protein. The sample carries hundreds of thousands of distinct CDR3 sequences, around 26% recorded once. The chain recombines TRBV5-1 with TRBJ2-7; D remains ambiguous. The TCR sequence derives from a woman over 75 in good health. The sequenced sample was blood. The CDR3 DNA reads as TGCGCCAGCAGCCCCCTGGCAGAGTACGAGCAGTACTTC. This codes for CASSPLAEYEQYF.